The 8 T cell receptor beta chains below come from one sample, sequenced in a study of T cell responses to AZD1222 COVID-19 vaccine. Sequencing used immunoSEQ multiplex PCR; TCRdb keeps in-frame clones, though not all of them. This sample has about 93,000 clones, with over 85% found just once. The starting material was peripheral blood, obtained on day 0 of MenACWY control vaccination. These TCRs come from an adult in good health.

The chain has TRBV30 and TRBJ1-5; D unresolved. The CDR3 totals 13 residues. Trimming took 4 bases from V and 1 from J, leaving 8 bases between them. Germline CDR1 and CDR2: GTSNPN and SVGIG (reference sequence). CDR3 nucleotide sequence: TGTGCCTGGAACGATGTGAGCAATCAGCCCCAGCATTTT. It codes for CAWNDVSNQPQHF.

CDR3 loop: CASSSPGGWSGYTF. DNA of the CDR3: TGTGCCAGCAGTTCGCCAGGGGGGTGGAGCGGCTACACCTTC. The chain combines TRBV6-2 or TRBV6-3 with TRBJ1-2, with TRBD1 matching over 7 bases. V shed 4 bases, J shed 8 bases, and the junction held 10 bases outside the gene matches. There are 14 residues in the CDR3. CDR1 MNHEY and CDR2 SVGEGT come from the germline V gene.

V usage is TRBV5-5 and J usage is TRBJ1-2; TRBD1 matches 7 bases. Germline loops: CDR1 SGHKS, CDR2 YYEKEE (reference sequence). Unmatched junction bases numbered 10, after V lost 2 bases and J lost 6 bases. The CDR3 length is 15 residues. The CDR3 nucleotides read TGTGCCAGCAGCTTTATACAGGGGAGTGATAATGGCTACACCTTC. Its protein is CASSFIQGSDNGYTF. Full variable domain (remainder filled in from reference TRBV5-5 and TRBJ1-2): DAGVTQSPTHLIKTRGQQVTLRCSPISGHKSVSWYQQVLGQGPQFIFQYYEKEERGRGNFPDRFSARQFPNYSSELNVNALLLGDSALYLCASSFIQGSDNGYTFGSGTRLTVV.

The chain combines TRBV19 with TRBJ1-1, with a weak D call TRBD1 (6 bases). V dropped 7 bases and J dropped 5 bases, with 17 bases sitting between them. Germline V gene sequence: CDR1 LNHDA, CDR2 SQIVND (reference sequence). The CDR3 runs to 14 residues. The CDR3: CASTLDTGRTEAFF. CDR3 nucleotides: TGTGCCAGTACCCTCGACACAGGGAGGACTGAAGCTTTCTTT.

V usage is TRBV12-3 or TRBV12-4 and J usage is TRBJ2-5; the D is unclear. The CDR3 totals 11 residues. Trimming cost V 3 bases and J 3 bases, with 2 bases left between them. The CDR3 protein is CASSLKETQYF. The CDR3 coding sequence is TGTGCCAGCAGTTTGAAAGAGACCCAGTACTTC.

The rearrangement joins TRBV5-1 to TRBJ2-3; 9 bases agree with TRBD1. V lost 2 bases, J lost 5 bases, and 9 bases stayed unmatched. The CDR3 has 16 amino acids. Germline assignment: CDR1 SGHRS and CDR2 YFSETQ. CDR3 coding DNA: TGCGCCAGCAGCTTAACAGGGGGCTCAATCATAGATACGCAGTATTTT. Encoded protein: CASSLTGGSIIDTQYF.

As for this clone: A junction boundary mismatches the germline segment, possibly from a read error. The chain couples TRBV6-2 or TRBV6-3 to TRBJ2-2, with 8 bases lining up with TRBD1. The CDR3 runs to 15 residues. Germline assignment: CDR1 MNHEY and CDR2 SVGEGT. The CDR3 sequence is CASSYRTGYTGELFF. CDR3 coding DNA: TGTGCCAGTAGTTACCGGACAGGGTACACCGGGGAGCTGTTTTTT.

J is TRBJ2-5 and V is TRBV3-1 (or the pseudogene TRBV3-2); D ambiguous. The CDR3 contains 12 residues. Germline CDR1 LGHDT, CDR2 YNNKEL (reference sequence). Trimming shortened V by 0 bases and J by 6 bases, and 5 bases separated the two germline ends. The CDR3 spells CASSQEGQTQYF. In DNA form, the CDR3 reads TGTGCCAGCAGCCAAGAGGGCCAGACCCAGTACTTC.